Following are 23 T cell receptor beta chains from one sample sequenced in a study of PD-1 blockade in classical Hodgkin lymphoma. Relapse after autologous stem cell transplantation occurred in every patient, and brentuximab vedotin exposure varied. The data were produced by immunoSEQ multiplex PCR, yet TCRdb's version contains in-frame clones alone and is incomplete. The table has roughly 92,000 clones, roughly 92% seen once. This specimen was peripheral blood mononuclear cells (PBMCs), taken at baseline. The receptors shown here come from a human donor with classical Hodgkin lymphoma.

V and J are TRBV5-1 and TRBJ2-2; 7 nucleotides align to TRBD1. This CDR3 region has 16 residues. CDR1 and CDR2 from the germline V gene are SGHRS and YFSETQ. V shed 0 bases and J 5 bases; nucleotides not matched to a gene: 7. The CDR3: CASSLGTGVWTGELFF. The DNA of the CDR3 is TGCGCCAGCAGCTTGGGTACAGGGGTTTGGACCGGGGAGCTGTTTTTT.

This clone appeared once. V is TRBV27 and J is TRBJ2-7; TRBD2 aligns across 8 bases. Germline loops: CDR1 MNHEY, CDR2 SMNVEV (reference sequence). CDR3 length: 16 residues. The V gene end was trimmed by 3 bases and the J gene end by 2 bases; junction bases not matched to a gene: 9. The CDR3 coding sequence is TGTGCCAGCAGTTTTCTCAAAAGTAGCGGGACCTACGAGCAGTACTTC. Amino acids: CASSFLKSSGTYEQYF.

The chain uses TRBV25-1 and TRBJ2-7; 10 nucleotides agree with TRBD1. Germline V gives CDR1 MGHDK, CDR2 SYGVNS. The CDR3 is 15 residues long. J was trimmed by 3 bases and V by 2 bases; bases with no gene match: 4. CDR3 loop: CASSEPGQGRYEQYF. The CDR3 region has the DNA TGTGCCAGCAGTGAACCGGGACAGGGGCGCTACGAGCAGTACTTC.

The J gene is TRBJ2-7, the V gene TRBV2, with D perhaps matching TRBD1 or TRBD2 (5 bases each). Trimming left V 6 bases short and J 7 bases short, with 22 bases between. The CDR3 sequence is 15 residues long. Germline V gene data show CDR1 as SNHLY and CDR2 as FYNNEI. CDR3 in amino acids: CASSEGPDLIREQYF. CDR3 bases: TGTGCCAGCAGCGAGGGGCCAGACTTAATCAGGGAGCAGTACTTC.

The chain uses TRBV30 and TRBJ1-4; 7 bases line up with TRBD1. There are 14 residues in the CDR3. Unmatched junction bases numbered 6, after V lost 2 bases and J lost 6 bases. CDR1 is GTSNPN, CDR2 SVGIG, per germline (reference sequence). The CDR3 nucleotides read TGTGCCTGGAGTATAACAGGGGTGGATGAAAAACTGTTTTTT. Protein sequence: CAWSITGVDEKLFF. Using reference TRBV30 and TRBJ1-4 for the parts outside the CDR3, the full variable domain is SQTIHQWPATLVQPVGSPLSLECTVEGTSNPNLYWYRQAAGRGLQLLFYSVGIGQISSEVPQNLSASRPQDRQFILSSKKLLLSDSGFYLCAWSITGVDEKLFFGSGTQLSVL.

The chain has TRBV10-1 and TRBJ2-7; TRBD2 agrees at 15 bases. V lost 4 bases, J lost 2 bases, and 6 bases stayed unmatched. CDR3 length: 17 amino acids. Per germline, CDR1 WNHNN and CDR2 SYGVQD (reference sequence). CDR3 bases: TGCGCCAGCAGTGGAGGGACTAGCGGGAGGAGGACCTACGAGCAGTACTTC. As protein: CASSGGTSGRRTYEQYF.

The chain uses TRBV19 and TRBJ2-2; D is uncertain. Germline values: CDR1 LNHDA, CDR2 SQIVND (reference sequence). The CDR3 contains 13 residues. Trimming shortened V by 3 bases and J by 5 bases, and 7 bases separated the two germline ends. CDR3 residues: CASSMAETGELFF. CDR3 nucleotide sequence: TGTGCCAGTAGTATGGCGGAAACCGGGGAGCTGTTTTTT.

The chain links TRBV28 to TRBJ1-5, with 7 bases matching TRBD1. Germline V gene lookup returns CDR1 MDHEN and CDR2 SYDVKM. V shed 8 bases, J shed 1 base, and the junction held 14 bases outside the gene matches. The CDR3 sequence is 17 residues long. The CDR3 sequence: CASRHRQGRISNQPQHF. The CDR3, as DNA: TGTGCCAGCCGTCACCGACAGGGTAGGATCAGCAATCAGCCCCAGCATTTT.

CDR3 in DNA: TGTGCCAGCAGCTTAGCTGGTGGGGAGAACACTGAAGCTTTCTTT. Amino acids: CASSLAGGENTEAFF. The V and J genes are TRBV7-9 and TRBJ1-1, with D unclear. V lost 0 bases, J lost 1 base, and 9 bases lay in between. Germline V gene sequence: CDR1 SEHNR, CDR2 FQNEAQ (reference sequence). The CDR3 covers 15 residues.

The chain employs TRBV6-5 and TRBJ1-1, with D perhaps matching TRBD1 (6 bases). The germline CDR1 and CDR2 sequences are MNHEY and SVGAGI. V was shortened by 5 bases and J by 3 bases, with 7 bases between the two germline ends. This CDR3 has 12 amino acids. This CDR3 reads CASSHRDTEAFF. The CDR3, as DNA: TGTGCCAGCAGTCACAGGGACACTGAAGCTTTCTTT.

This chain uses TRBV7-9 with TRBJ2-7; 10 bases are shared with TRBD1. CDR1 is SEHNR and CDR2 is FQNEAQ in the germline V gene (reference sequence). Losses at the gene ends were 5 bases for V and 7 bases for J; bases not matched to a gene: 5. CDR3 size: 13 residues. The CDR3 is CASSRDRGMEQYF. CDR3 DNA sequence: TGTGCCAGCAGCCGGGACAGGGGAATGGAGCAGTACTTC. The whole variable domain, filled in from reference TRBV7-9 and TRBJ2-7, reads DTGVSQNPRHKITKRGQNVTFRCDPISEHNRLYWYRQTLGQGPEFLTYFQNEAQLEKSRLLSDRFSAERPKGSFSTLEIQRTEQGDSAMYLCASSRDRGMEQYFGPGTRLTVT.

The V and J genes are TRBV9 and TRBJ2-7; 12 bases match TRBD1. The CDR3 totals 14 residues. The V gene's germline CDR1 is SGDLS and CDR2 YYNGEE. J gave up 7 bases and V 7 bases, and 9 bases lay outside the gene matches. CDR3 bases: TGTGCCAGCGGTCCCGGGACAGGGGGCCGGGAGCAGTACTTC. Translated: CASGPGTGGREQYF.

This sequence joins TRBV27 and TRBJ2-2, with 9 bases identical to TRBD2. V lost 5 bases, J lost 0 bases, and 1 base stayed unmatched. Germline V gene sequence: CDR1 MNHEY, CDR2 SMNVEV (reference sequence). The CDR3 consists of 15 residues. The CDR3 loop is CASSVAGANTGELFF. The CDR3 DNA follows: TGTGCCAGCAGTGTAGCGGGAGCGAACACCGGGGAGCTGTTTTTT.

In regard to this clone: A read error may account for a junction end that differs from germline. Other DNA variants within this sample encode the same CDR3. The V and J genes are TRBV10-1 and TRBJ2-7, with 7 bases identical to TRBD1. Germline loops: CDR1 WNHNN, CDR2 SYGVQD (reference sequence). This CDR3 has 12 residues. CDR3 DNA: TGCGCCAGCAGTTTGACAGGGTACGAACAGTACTTC. Amino acid sequence: CASSLTGYEQYF.

V usage is TRBV9 and J usage is TRBJ2-6; 7 nucleotides agree with TRBD1. This CDR3 has 18 amino acids. The J segment lost 1 base and the V segment lost 5 bases, leaving 12 bases of the junction unmatched. Looked up from germline, CDR1 is SGDLS and CDR2 is YYNGEE. CDR3 protein: CASSAGGLASSGANVLTF. Here the CDR3 DNA reads TGTGCCAGCAGTGCAGGGGGTCTCGCCAGTTCTGGGGCCAACGTCCTGACTTTC.

CDR3: CASSLPLAVDEQYF. The DNA of the CDR3 is TGTGCCAGCAGCTTGCCCCTGGCGGTAGACGAGCAGTACTTC. The chain has TRBV5-4 and TRBJ2-7; D remains ambiguous. This CDR3 has 14 amino acids. Germline V gene sequence: CDR1 SGHNT, CDR2 YYREEE (reference sequence). Trimming shortened V by 1 base and J by 5 bases, and 13 bases separated the two germline ends.

The chain combines TRBV6-6 with TRBJ2-1; 8 nucleotides align to TRBD2. In germline, CDR1 is MNHNY, CDR2 SVGAGI (reference sequence). V dropped 7 bases and J dropped 6; count of bases not matched to a gene: 5. The CDR3 covers 13 residues. The CDR3 sequence is CASNRGGINEQFF. As DNA, the CDR3 is TGTGCCAGCAATCGGGGGGGAATCAATGAGCAGTTCTTC.

This chain connects TRBV6-6 to TRBJ1-2; D uncertain. V lost 0 bases and J lost 7, with 18 bases in between. Germline CDR1 MNHNY, CDR2 SVGAGI (reference sequence). The CDR3 length is 16 residues. Here the CDR3 DNA reads TGTGCCAGCAGTTACTCTCTTGCGGGCGGAAATCTTGGCTACACCTTC. Translation: CASSYSLAGGNLGYTF.

The rearrangement links TRBV7-3 to TRBJ2-3; 7 nucleotides align to TRBD2. J lost 6 bases, V lost 0 bases, and 6 bases had no gene match. Germline values: CDR1 SGHTA, CDR2 FQGTGA. The CDR3 is made up of 15 amino acids. DNA of the CDR3: TGTGCCAGCAGCTTAACTGGCGGGAGTGGGGATACGCAGTATTTT. It translates to CASSLTGGSGDTQYF.

The gene calls are TRBV5-5 and TRBJ2-7; D possibly uses TRBD1 or TRBD2 (5 bases each). Trimming took off 0 bases at V and 5 bases at J, with 18 bases between the two ends. This CDR3 contains 16 residues. Germline-derived CDR1 and CDR2 are SGHKS and YYEKEE (reference sequence). The CDR3 loop is CASSLVRGDPVDEQYF. The CDR3 nucleotides read TGTGCCAGCAGCTTGGTACGGGGCGACCCTGTCGACGAGCAGTACTTC.

This chain links TRBV6-6 with TRBJ2-3; D unclear. The CDR3 extends over 15 amino acids. Germline CDR1 and CDR2: MNHNY and SVGAGI (reference sequence). The V gene lost 2 bases and the J gene lost 1 base, with 10 bases spanning the gap. CDR3 bases: TGTGCCAGCAGTTACCCCAGTACAGGCACAGATACGCAGTATTTT. Protein sequence: CASSYPSTGTDTQYF.

The chain is built from TRBV30 and TRBJ2-1; D is uncertain. The CDR3 length is 11 residues. Trimming removed 3 bases from V and 10 bases from J, with 10 bases in between. Per germline, CDR1 GTSNPN and CDR2 SVGIG (reference sequence). CDR3 nucleotide sequence: TGTGCCTGGAGGACCCTCTACGAGCAGTTCTTC. Amino acids: CAWRTLYEQFF.

This clone was observed once. This chain joins TRBV10-3 and TRBJ2-3; a possible D gene is TRBD2 (6 bases). Germline CDR1 ENHRY, CDR2 SYGVKD. This CDR3 region has 15 residues. The V and J ends lost 0 bases and 5 bases respectively, with 12 bases between them. The CDR3 loop is CAISESPGGRDTQYF. In nucleotides, the CDR3 is TGTGCCATCAGTGAGTCCCCTGGGGGGAGAGATACGCAGTATTTT.